A single sample gave rise to the 13 T cell receptor beta chains below, sequenced in a study of blood T cell repertoires in COVID-19. TCRdb's copy holds only in-frame clones and misses some; the assay was immunoSEQ multiplex PCR. This sample has over 150,000 clones, with about 87% found just once. Sequencing input: peripheral blood. The receptors were sampled from a woman younger than 30 who had recovered from COVID-19.

The chain employs TRBV24-1 and TRBJ1-1; D perhaps matches TRBD1 (6 bases). V lost 2 bases, J lost 1 base, and 10 bases lay in between. Per the germline V gene, CDR1 is KGHDR and CDR2 is SFDVKD. This CDR3 has 15 amino acids. The CDR3 nucleotides read TGTGCCACCAGTGATTCCATGGACAGGAACACTGAAGCTTTCTTT. Translation gives CATSDSMDRNTEAFF.

Turning to this clone: The junction departs from the called germline gene at one end, perhaps through a read error. This chain uses TRBV7-7 with TRBJ1-1; D not certain. Per germline, CDR1 SSHAT and CDR2 FNYEAQ (reference sequence). The CDR3 loop spans 12 amino acids. As DNA, the CDR3 is TGTGCTAGCAGCTCCTTTGACACTGAAGCTTTCTTT. It translates to CASSSFDTEAFF.

This chain uses TRBV19 with TRBJ1-5; D is possibly TRBD1 (5 bases). The CDR3 extends over 12 amino acids. The germline V and J ends were trimmed by 7 bases and 5 bases, with 9 bases remaining between them. Germline values: CDR1 LNHDA, CDR2 SQIVND (reference sequence). CDR3 in amino acids: CASIQGYQPQHF. As DNA, the CDR3 is TGTGCCAGTATCCAGGGATATCAGCCCCAGCATTTT.

This chain uses TRBV5-1 with TRBJ2-7, with D perhaps TRBD2 (6 bases). The CDR3 has 15 residues. CDR1 SGHRS and CDR2 YFSETQ come from the germline V gene. Trimming took 4 bases from V and 6 from J, leaving 20 bases between them. In DNA form, the CDR3 reads TGCGCCAGCAGCCCGAATTTGGGAGGAAGGGGCGAGCAGTACTTC. It specifies CASSPNLGGRGEQYF.

CDR3 amino acids: CASSYSKAGSQPQHF. The DNA for the CDR3 is TGTGCCAGCAGTTACTCGAAGGCGGGGAGTCAGCCCCAGCATTTT. This chain uses TRBV6-5 with TRBJ1-5; D not resolved. The CDR3 contains 15 residues. Trimming left V 0 bases short and J 6 bases short, with 12 bases between. CDR1 and CDR2 (germline): MNHEY, SVGAGI.

J is TRBJ2-3 and V is TRBV5-1; D might be TRBD1 (6 bases). This CDR3 spans 17 amino acids. Looked up from germline, CDR1 is SGHRS and CDR2 is YFSETQ. Trimming stripped 7 bases from V and 2 bases from J, with 23 bases between. The CDR3 DNA is TGCGCCAGCGCCAGACAGGTATCGAAGGCTGTCACAGATACGCAGTATTTT. Protein sequence: CASARQVSKAVTDTQYF. Based on the CDR3 plus reference TRBV5-1 and TRBJ2-3, the full variable domain is KAGVTQTPRYLIKTRGQQVTLSCSPISGHRSVSWYQQTPGQGLQFLFEYFSETQRNKGNFPGRFSGRQFSNSRSEMNVSTLELGDSALYLCASARQVSKAVTDTQYFGPGTRLTVL.

The chain couples TRBV7-3 to TRBJ1-3; 8 bases fit TRBD1. J lost 6 bases, V lost 2 bases, and 9 bases had no gene match. This CDR3 has 16 residues. CDR1 is SGHTA, CDR2 FQGTGA, per germline. CDR3 DNA sequence: TGTGCCAGCAGCTTATCCGGCAGGGGGCTTGAAAACACCATATATTTT. Amino acids: CASSLSGRGLENTIYF.

The chain links TRBV19 to TRBJ2-5, with 11 bases that match TRBD2. CDR1 is LNHDA and CDR2 is SQIVND in the germline V gene (reference sequence). The ends lost 4 bases at V and 5 bases at J; junction bases unmatched: 3. There are 14 residues in the CDR3. CDR3 nucleotide sequence: TGTGCCAGTAGTACGGGACTAGCGGCGGAGACCCAGTACTTC. Amino acids: CASSTGLAAETQYF. Based on the CDR3 plus reference TRBV19 and TRBJ2-5, the full variable domain is DGGITQSPKYLFRKEGQNVTLSCEQNLNHDAMYWYRQDPGQGLRLIYYSQIVNDFQKGDIAEGYSVSREKKESFPLTVTSAQKNPTAFYLCASSTGLAAETQYFGPGTRLLVL.

The chain has TRBV9 and TRBJ2-1, with 7 bases identical to TRBD2. V shed 1 base and J 6 bases; nucleotides not matched to a gene: 4. CDR3 size: 14 residues. Germline values: CDR1 SGDLS, CDR2 YYNGEE. CDR3 amino acids: CASSVRAGPNEQFF. CDR3 coding DNA: TGTGCCAGCAGCGTAAGAGCGGGACCCAATGAGCAGTTCTTC.

CDR3 DNA sequence: TGTGCCTGGAGTAGGGAAAGGGGGACTGAAGCTTTCTTT. Its translation: CAWSRERGTEAFF. The rearrangement links TRBV30 to TRBJ1-1; D might be TRBD1 (6 bases). Germline V gene data show CDR1 as GTSNPN and CDR2 as SVGIG (reference sequence). The CDR3 has 13 residues. Trimming removed 2 bases from V and 5 bases from J, with 12 bases in between.

The chain is built from TRBV7-2 and TRBJ2-3; no definite D call. The germline CDR1 and CDR2 sequences are SGHTA and FQGNSA. The germline V and J ends were trimmed by 4 bases and 1 base, with 12 bases remaining between them. The CDR3 extends over 15 amino acids. The CDR3 nucleotides are TGTGCCAGCAGCTCTTCTTTTTCTGGCACAGATACGCAGTATTTT. Translation: CASSSSFSGTDTQYF.

The chain has TRBV19 and TRBJ2-3; 8 bases map to TRBD2. CDR3 length: 18 amino acids. Germline assignment: CDR1 LNHDA and CDR2 SQIVND (reference sequence). V was pared by 0 bases and J by 1 base, with 9 bases of the junction left unmatched. In nucleotides, the CDR3 is TGTGCCAGTAGTATAGAAAAGAATGGTAGCGGGGGCACAGATACGCAGTATTTT. It is translated as CASSIEKNGSGGTDTQYF. Variable domain in full (rest from reference TRBV19 and TRBJ2-3): DGGITQSPKYLFRKEGQNVTLSCEQNLNHDAMYWYRQDPGQGLRLIYYSQIVNDFQKGDIAEGYSVSREKKESFPLTVTSAQKNPTAFYLCASSIEKNGSGGTDTQYFGPGTRLTVL.

This clone occurred a few times. The rearrangement uses TRBV7-3 and TRBJ2-1; D is possibly TRBD2 (6 bases). There are 13 residues in the CDR3. In germline, CDR1 is SGHTA, CDR2 FQGTGA. Trimming removed 2 bases at V and 12 bases at J, with 14 bases between. Here the CDR3 DNA reads TGTGCCAGCAGCTTACGCCTCGGGGAGGCGCAGTTCTTC. Its protein is CASSLRLGEAQFF.